These 21 T cell receptor beta chains came from one sample sequenced in a study of control samples from healthy donors and cancer patients (dated by TCRdb to about 2020). Receptor amplification or capture employed the immunoSEQ multiplex PCR assay. The table comes from immuneACCESS by way of TCRdb, which keeps in-frame sequences with V and J called. Part of the clones is missing from these tables; in studies checked, under half for an unresolved V gene and the rest for unknown reasons. The sample data list 82,000 or so clones, and about 94% of these were observed just once. Approximately 4.8% of the sample lies in the top ten. What was sequenced was blood. These receptors were obtained from a woman aged 18-29 years in good health.

V is TRBV11-2 and J is TRBJ1-1; D call uncertain. The V end was cut by 2 bases, the J end by 1 base, with 11 bases between. The germline V gene has CDR1 SGHAT and CDR2 FQNNGV. CDR3 size: 15 residues. The CDR3 nucleotides are TGTGCCAGCAGCTTATCGCTGGCGGCGAACACTGAAGCTTTCTTT. Translation: CASSLSLAANTEAFF.

As to this clone: This sample also contains other DNA sequences that code for the same CDR3. The rearrangement joins TRBV5-1 to TRBJ1-4, with TRBD1 identical over 7 bases. This CDR3 spans 15 amino acids. Germline values: CDR1 SGHRS, CDR2 YFSETQ. The junction had 2 bases not matched to a gene; V was cut back by 0 bases and J by 3 bases. CDR3 in DNA: TGCGCCAGCAGCTTGGCGGGGACAGCTAATGAAAAACTGTTTTTT. This gives the protein CASSLAGTANEKLFF.

V and J are TRBV10-2 and TRBJ2-2; D is unresolved. Trimming shortened V by 4 bases and J by 6 bases, and 0 bases separated the two germline ends. CDR1 and CDR2 from the germline V gene are WSHSY and SAAADI. The CDR3 loop spans 10 amino acids. The CDR3 loop reads CASSAGELFF. CDR3 DNA: TGCGCCAGCAGTGCCGGGGAGCTGTTTTTT.

The V and J genes are TRBV25-1 and TRBJ1-2; no reliable D call. Trimming shortened V by 3 bases and J by 4 bases, and 18 bases separated the two germline ends. Germline loops: CDR1 MGHDK, CDR2 SYGVNS. This CDR3 is 16 amino acids long. CDR3 sequence (DNA): TGTGCCAGCAGTGACCCCTCTAGGGAAGCTCCCTATGGCTACACCTTC. Residues: CASSDPSREAPYGYTF.

The rearrangement joins TRBV25-1 to TRBJ2-7; TRBD2 matches at 9 bases. In germline, CDR1 is MGHDK, CDR2 SYGVNS. The ends lost 4 bases at V and 2 bases at J; junction bases unmatched: 9. CDR3 length: 16 amino acids. The CDR3 bases are TGTGCCAGCAGTGCCCTAGCGGGATCTGACGCCTACGAGCAGTACTTC. This sequence encodes CASSALAGSDAYEQYF.

The chain uses TRBV6-5 and TRBJ2-2, with D unclear. This CDR3 contains 12 residues. Germline V lookup: CDR1 MNHEY, CDR2 SVGAGI. V lost 5 bases, J lost 2 bases, and 3 bases lay in between. CDR3 sequence reads: CASSTNTGELFF. The CDR3, as DNA: TGTGCCAGCAGTACCAACACCGGGGAGCTGTTTTTT.

This CDR3 is CASSPRADTEAFF. As DNA, the CDR3 is TGTGCCAGCAGTCCTAGGGCAGACACTGAAGCTTTCTTT. The V call is TRBV12-3 or TRBV12-4, the J call TRBJ1-1; no reliable D call. V lost 5 bases and J 3 bases, leaving 10 bases between the germline ends. This CDR3 has 13 residues.

The gene calls are TRBV19 and TRBJ2-5; no clear D gene. The CDR3 extends over 13 amino acids. CDR1 and CDR2 from the germline V gene are LNHDA and SQIVND (reference sequence). The ends were cut back, 1 base at V and 5 bases at J, with 8 bases in the middle. The CDR3 coding sequence is TGTGCCAGTAGTATAGGGGCATTGGAGACCCAGTACTTC. Residues: CASSIGALETQYF.

The chain uses TRBV18 and TRBJ1-1, with a tentative D call TRBD1 (6 bases). Trimming took off 4 bases at V and 4 bases at J, with 19 bases between the two ends. This CDR3 has 16 amino acids. CDR1 is KGHSH, CDR2 LQKENI, per germline. The CDR3 here is CASSLWGAHPTTEAFF. The CDR3 coding sequence is TGTGCCAGCTCACTGTGGGGGGCCCACCCGACCACTGAAGCTTTCTTT.

The chain combines TRBV6-5 with TRBJ2-7; the D gene could be TRBD1 or TRBD2 (7 bases each). Germline V gene data show CDR1 as MNHEY and CDR2 as SVGAGI. V was clipped by 2 bases and J by 4 bases, with 15 bases between them. This CDR3 comprises 15 residues. CDR3 DNA: TGTGCCAGCAGTTACCGCGAGCAGGGGGGGTACGAGCAGTACTTC. Its protein is CASSYREQGGYEQYF.

Concerning this clone itself: Germline and junction disagree at one end, which may indicate a read error. The V gene is TRBV3-1 (or the pseudogene TRBV3-2), the J gene TRBJ2-4; tentatively, D is TRBD2 (6 bases). The CDR3 contains 13 residues. The germline gives CDR1 LGHDT, CDR2 YNNKEL (reference sequence). CDR3: CASSPRASAHFAF. The CDR3 region has the DNA TGTGCCAGCAGCCCGCGGGCTAGCGCCCACTTTGCTTTC.

V usage is TRBV10-3 and J usage is TRBJ2-7; TRBD1 matches at 11 bases. Germline V CDR1 and CDR2: ENHRY, SYGVKD. V shed 3 bases, J shed 2 bases, and the junction held 3 bases outside the gene matches. There are 15 residues in the CDR3. Written as DNA, the CDR3 is TGTGCCATCAGTGACCTGGACAGGGGGCCCTACGAGCAGTACTTC. It specifies CAISDLDRGPYEQYF.

The chain recombines TRBV7-9 with TRBJ2-3; D gene ambiguous. Germline V lookup: CDR1 SEHNR, CDR2 FQNEAQ (reference sequence). The CDR3 runs to 15 residues. Trimming left V 5 bases short and J 6 bases short, with 18 bases between. The CDR3 region has the DNA TGTGCCAGCAGCCCTGAGGCCCCACACGGCGATACGCAGTATTTT. It codes for CASSPEAPHGDTQYF.

Here the CDR3 reads CASSFGGGAKNIQYF. The CDR3 region has the DNA TGTGCCAGCAGCTTCGGCGGGGGAGCCAAAAACATTCAGTACTTC. V gene TRBV5-4 combines with J gene TRBJ2-4; 7 nucleotides agree with TRBD2. The CDR3 is 15 residues long. CDR1 SGHNT and CDR2 YYREEE come from the germline V gene (reference sequence). Trimming removed 2 bases from V and 0 bases from J; junction bases left unmatched: 2.

The rearrangement joins TRBV28 to TRBJ1-1; no reliable D call. Germline-derived CDR1 and CDR2 are MDHEN and SYDVKM. V lost 2 bases and J 6 bases, leaving 13 bases between the germline ends. The CDR3 contains 14 residues. Written as DNA, the CDR3 is TGTGCCAGCAGTTTAGACCGGATAAGGGCTGAAGCTTTCTTT. Translating it yields CASSLDRIRAEAFF.

As for this clone: The same CDR3 can be traced to other DNA sequences in this sample. The J gene is TRBJ2-7, the V gene TRBV19, with 7 bases that match TRBD2. This CDR3 spans 14 amino acids. With V trimmed by 3 bases and J by 1 base, 3 bases remained unmatched. Germline loops: CDR1 LNHDA, CDR2 SQIVND (reference sequence). The CDR3, as DNA: TGTGCCAGTAGTATTGGCGGGAGTTCCTACGAGCAGTACTTC. Its translation is CASSIGGSSYEQYF. Using reference TRBV19 and TRBJ2-7 for the parts outside the CDR3, the full variable domain is DGGITQSPKYLFRKEGQNVTLSCEQNLNHDAMYWYRQDPGQGLRLIYYSQIVNDFQKGDIAEGYSVSREKKESFPLTVTSAQKNPTAFYLCASSIGGSSYEQYFGPGTRLTVT.

The gene calls are TRBV4-3 and TRBJ2-1; D unclear. This CDR3 region has 17 residues. Germline V gene lookup returns CDR1 LGHNA and CDR2 YSLEER. Trimming left V 0 bases short and J 0 bases short, with 12 bases between. CDR3 loop: CASSQDPGTSSYNEQFF. The CDR3 nucleotides are TGCGCCAGCAGCCAAGATCCCGGTACGAGCTCCTACAATGAGCAGTTCTTC.

This rearrangement joins TRBV25-1 to TRBJ2-1; possibly TRBD2 for D (6 bases). The V gene's germline CDR1 is MGHDK and CDR2 SYGVNS. This CDR3 is built from 14 residues. The ends were cut back, 3 bases at V and 4 bases at J, with 10 bases in the middle. CDR3 coding DNA: TGTGCCAGCAGTGAGCCGGGGGATTACAATGAGCAGTTCTTC. It yields the protein CASSEPGDYNEQFF.

The V call is TRBV4-3, the J call TRBJ1-1; D is unclear. Germline V CDR1 and CDR2: LGHNA, YSLEER. The CDR3 length is 13 residues. V shed 4 bases and J shed 0 bases, with 6 bases lying between them. CDR3 protein: CASSRAVNTEAFF. CDR3 bases: TGCGCCAGCAGCCGGGCGGTGAACACTGAAGCTTTCTTT.

The V call is TRBV4-2, the J call TRBJ2-5, with D perhaps TRBD2 (6 bases). V lost 1 base and J 4 bases, leaving 19 bases between the germline ends. Per the germline V gene, CDR1 is LGHNA and CDR2 is YNFKEQ. CDR3 length: 17 amino acids. CDR3 sequence reads: CASSQARSVLAGETQYF. The CDR3 DNA sequence: TGTGCCAGCAGCCAAGCTAGGTCTGTACTAGCTGGAGAGACCCAGTACTTC.

This clone showed up just once. This chain links TRBV2 with TRBJ1-1; D unclear. CDR1 and CDR2 from the germline V gene are SNHLY and FYNNEI. Trimming removed 6 bases from V and 8 bases from J, with 22 bases in between. This CDR3 comprises 15 residues. The CDR3 nucleotides are TGTGCCAGCAGGGCCCGTTCCGGTGTTAAGTCCGAAGCTTTCTTT. This sequence encodes CASRARSGVKSEAFF.